What follows are 11 T cell receptor beta chains derived from one specimen sequenced in a study of regulatory T cells in long-lasting Graves disease. Specified time point: newly diagnosed GD, antithyroid drugs for less than 3 months. PBMCs were the source of the RNA used for TCR sequencing. HTBI primers from iRepertoire and Arm-PCR of CDR3 regions yielded the TCR beta libraries. TCRdb fed the multiplex PCR reads into MiXCR, producing one record per CDR3 protein. The sample carries about 610,000 distinct CDR3 sequences, roughly 16% recorded once. A further study also used this sample, focusing on T cells in Graves' hyperthyroidism and ophthalmopathy.

Sequenced here: peripheral blood mononuclear cells (PBMCs), sampled at new diagnosis, from a patient treated with antithyroid drugs. These receptors were obtained from a man between 18 and 29 years old with Graves disease.

The chain recombines TRBV20-1 with TRBJ2-2; 7 bases align to TRBD2. With V trimmed by 1 base and J by 6 bases, 14 bases remained unmatched. The CDR3 covers 17 residues. The germline gives CDR1 DFQATT, CDR2 SNEGSKA (reference sequence). The CDR3 region is CSARGVGRTSAAGELFF. DNA for the CDR3: TGCAGTGCTAGAGGAGTCGGTCGGACTAGTGCGGCCGGGGAGCTGTTTTTT.

This clonotype was detected only a few times. This chain uses TRBV7-3 with TRBJ1-4, with 7 bases lining up with TRBD1. The CDR3 extends over 15 amino acids. V lost 5 bases to trimming and J lost 5 bases; unmatched junction nucleotides: 8. CDR1 is SGHTA and CDR2 is FQGTGA in the germline V gene. The CDR3 bases are TGTGCCAGCAGCCCACAGGGGCTAAAGAATGAAAAACTGTTTTTT. Its translation: CASSPQGLKNEKLFF.

This clonotype was seen a few times. The J gene is TRBJ2-1, the V gene TRBV19; possibly TRBD2 for D (5 bases). The CDR3 covers 16 residues. Deletions cut 2 bases from V and 4 bases from J, with 15 bases between. Germline V gene sequence: CDR1 LNHDA, CDR2 SQIVND (reference sequence). The CDR3 nucleotides are TGTGCCAGTAGTATAACAGTATGGAGGAAGTACAATGAGCAGTTCTTC. It encodes CASSITVWRKYNEQFF.

Concerning this clonotype: A much larger clonotype is one base distant, so this may be a read error. The chain recombines TRBV5-8 with TRBJ2-5; D assignment may be TRBD1 or TRBD2 (5 bases each). CDR3 length: 14 residues. Trimming removed 4 bases from V and 0 bases from J, with 10 bases in between. Germline V gene sequence: CDR1 SGHTS, CDR2 YDEGEE. The CDR3 region is CASSPGRYQETQYF. DNA of the CDR3: TGTGCCAGCAGCCCGGGACGGTACCAAGAGACCCAGTACTTC.

The chain is built from TRBV25-1 and TRBJ1-2; possible D gene TRBD1, 5 bases. Trimming shortened V by 1 base and J by 6 bases, and 18 bases separated the two germline ends. This CDR3 has 16 amino acids. Germline V CDR1 and CDR2: MGHDK, SYGVNS. The CDR3 region is CASSEWTLASRDGYTF. CDR3 in DNA: TGTGCCAGCAGTGAATGGACTTTGGCATCCAGGGATGGCTACACCTTC.

In this sample, this clonotype turned up a few times. CDR3 residues: CASSPGTSATYEQYF. The CDR3 DNA reads as TGTGCCAGCAGCCCAGGGACTAGCGCCACCTACGAGCAGTACTTC. This chain uses TRBV3-1 with TRBJ2-7, with 10 bases matching TRBD2. V lost 4 bases, J lost 2 bases, and 5 bases stayed unmatched. This CDR3 has 15 amino acids. CDR1 LGHDT and CDR2 YNNKEL come from the germline V gene (reference sequence).

In its sample, this clonotype was seen many times. The V call is TRBV7-9, the J call TRBJ2-1; no firm D call. The CDR3 covers 15 residues. From germline, CDR1 is SEHNR and CDR2 FQNEAQ (reference sequence). The V end lost 5 bases, the J end lost 4 bases, and 15 bases lay between the germline ends. CDR3 region: CASSPGDGAYNEQFF. The CDR3 DNA reads TGTGCCAGCAGCCCTGGTGACGGAGCGTACAATGAGCAGTTCTTC.

This chain links TRBV19 with TRBJ1-2; D uncertain. Trimming pared 3 bases from V and 3 bases from J, leaving 17 bases between. CDR3 length: 16 amino acids. CDR1 is LNHDA, CDR2 SQIVND, per germline (reference sequence). The CDR3 region has the DNA TGTGCCAGTAGTATGGCCTCCGTGGAAGAGGACTATGGCTACACCTTC. The encoded protein is CASSMASVEEDYGYTF.

Turning to this clonotype: With a much larger clone just one base away, this may be a read error. The rearrangement links TRBV6-9 to TRBJ1-2; the D is unclear. The length of the CDR3 is 16 residues. V gave up 3 bases and J gave up 1 base, with 15 bases separating them. Germline V gives CDR1 MNHGY, CDR2 SVAAGI. The CDR3 spells CASSYSREAGNYGYTF. CDR3 coding DNA: TGTGCCAGCAGTTACTCAAGAGAGGCGGGTAACTATGGCTACACCTTC.

Of note for this clonotype: Given a much more abundant clone one base away, this may be a read error. This chain joins TRBV12-3 or TRBV12-4 and TRBJ1-5; D remains ambiguous. The CDR3 is made up of 13 amino acids. The CDR3 is CTSSLGTVEPQHF. In DNA, the CDR3 is TGTACCAGCAGTTTAGGAACCGTAGAGCCCCAGCATTTT.

Only one count was recorded for this clonotype. The gene calls are TRBV27 and TRBJ2-4; no clear D. The ends were cut back, 2 bases at V and 4 bases at J, with 6 bases in the middle. Looked up from germline, CDR1 is MNHEY and CDR2 is SMNVEV (reference sequence). The CDR3 extends over 13 amino acids. The CDR3 here is CASSLGYKNIQYF. Here the CDR3 DNA reads TGTGCCAGCAGTTTAGGGTATAAAAACATTCAGTACTTC.